These 7 T cell receptor beta chains originate from one sample sequenced in a study of blood T cells in healthy people across ages. Combining a sample-barcoded 5' primer with a J-beta primer mix, a second PCR ran for about 7 to 11 cycles. TCRdb fed the 5' RACE reads into MiXCR, producing one record per CDR3 protein. The sample lists around 1,500,000 distinct CDR3 sequences; around 39% were seen once. The source material was blood. The receptors here all came from a woman aged 18-30 years in good health.

The chain recombines TRBV20-1 with TRBJ2-1, with 8 nucleotides matching TRBD2. The CDR3 is 16 residues long. V shed 0 bases and J 7 bases; nucleotides not matched to a gene: 11. Per the germline V gene, CDR1 is DFQATT and CDR2 is SNEGSKA (reference sequence). CDR3 nucleotide sequence: TGCAGTGCTAGAGATAGGGATAGCGGGGTTGAAAATGAGCAGTTCTTC. Amino acids: CSARDRDSGVENEQFF.

This clonotype was seen a handful of times. The chain has TRBV20-1 and TRBJ2-1; tentatively, D is TRBD2 (6 bases). Germline values: CDR1 DFQATT, CDR2 SNEGSKA (reference sequence). This CDR3 has 17 residues. Deletions cut 3 bases from V and 6 bases from J, with 24 bases between. CDR3 amino acids: CSARPSTVLGGANEQFF. CDR3 bases: TGCAGTGCTAGGCCATCTACAGTGTTAGGAGGGGCCAATGAGCAGTTCTTC.

This clonotype was detected only once. Germline and junction disagree at one end, which may indicate a read error. V and J are TRBV12-3 or TRBV12-4 and TRBJ2-7, with TRBD1 matching over 7 bases. The CDR3 has 14 amino acids. The CDR3 bases are TGTGCCAGCAGTGACGAAGGGGGCCCTTACGATCAGTACTTC. This sequence encodes CASSDEGGPYDQYF.

This clonotype was seen only a few times. The rearrangement joins TRBV12-3 or TRBV12-4 to TRBJ2-1; 11 bases fit TRBD2. This CDR3 comprises 15 residues. The ends lost 7 bases at V and 4 bases at J; junction bases unmatched: 6. CDR3 nucleotide sequence: TGTGCCAGCACCGTAGCGGGGGGGAGTTACAATGAGCAGTTCTTC. Its protein is CASTVAGGSYNEQFF.

V and J are TRBV7-2 and TRBJ2-1, with TRBD2 matching 11 bases. The CDR3 length is 18 residues. V gave up 5 bases and J gave up 4 bases; unmatched junction bases: 13. Germline loops: CDR1 SGHTA, CDR2 FQGNSA. The CDR3 sequence is CASSGGLAAREGYNEQFF. In nucleotides, the CDR3 is TGTGCCAGCAGCGGGGGACTAGCGGCCCGTGAGGGGTACAATGAGCAGTTCTTC.

The chain carries TRBV28 and TRBJ2-5; 7 nucleotides match TRBD1. Losses at the gene ends were 5 bases for V and 0 bases for J; bases not matched to a gene: 15. The CDR3 runs 18 residues. Per the germline V gene, CDR1 is MDHEN and CDR2 is SYDVKM. CDR3 amino acids: CASSTDRIFRGYQETQYF. The CDR3 nucleotides read TGTGCCAGCAGTACGGACAGGATATTTAGGGGATACCAAGAGACCCAGTACTTC.

V is TRBV7-9 and J is TRBJ1-1; D perhaps matches TRBD1 (5 bases). Germline CDR1 and CDR2: SEHNR and FQNEAQ (reference sequence). Trimming removed 1 base at V and 9 bases at J, with 15 bases between. This CDR3 spans 14 amino acids. For the CDR3, the DNA is TGTGCCAGCAGCTTAGTATTTCCCGGGGCACAAGCTTTCTTT. It codes for CASSLVFPGAQAFF.